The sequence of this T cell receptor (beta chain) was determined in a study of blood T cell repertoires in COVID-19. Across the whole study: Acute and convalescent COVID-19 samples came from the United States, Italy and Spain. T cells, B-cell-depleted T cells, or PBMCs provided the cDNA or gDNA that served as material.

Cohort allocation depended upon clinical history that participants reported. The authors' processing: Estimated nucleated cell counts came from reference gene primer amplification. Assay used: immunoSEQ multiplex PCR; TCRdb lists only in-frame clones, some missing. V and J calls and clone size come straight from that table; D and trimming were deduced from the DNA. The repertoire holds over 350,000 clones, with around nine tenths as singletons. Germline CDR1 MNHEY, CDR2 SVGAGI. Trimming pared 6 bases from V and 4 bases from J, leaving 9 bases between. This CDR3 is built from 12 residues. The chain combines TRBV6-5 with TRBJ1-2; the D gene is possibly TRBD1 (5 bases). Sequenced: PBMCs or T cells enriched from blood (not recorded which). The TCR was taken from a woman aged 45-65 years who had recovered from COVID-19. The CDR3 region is CASRSTVYGYTF. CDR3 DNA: TGTGCCAGCAGATCGACAGTCTATGGCTACACCTTC.